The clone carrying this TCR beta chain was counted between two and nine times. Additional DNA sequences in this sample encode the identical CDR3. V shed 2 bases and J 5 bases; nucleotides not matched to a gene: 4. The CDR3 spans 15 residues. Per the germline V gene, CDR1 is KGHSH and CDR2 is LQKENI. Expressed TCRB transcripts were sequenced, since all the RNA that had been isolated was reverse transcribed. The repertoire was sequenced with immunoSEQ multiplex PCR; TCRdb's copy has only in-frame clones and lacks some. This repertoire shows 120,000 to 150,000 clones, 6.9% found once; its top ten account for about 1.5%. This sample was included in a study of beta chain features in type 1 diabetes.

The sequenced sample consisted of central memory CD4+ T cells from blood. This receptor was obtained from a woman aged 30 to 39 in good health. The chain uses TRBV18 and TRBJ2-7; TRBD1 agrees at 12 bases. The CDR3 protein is CASSPSGQGANEQYF. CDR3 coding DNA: TGTGCCAGCTCACCATCGGGACAGGGGGCGAACGAGCAGTACTTC. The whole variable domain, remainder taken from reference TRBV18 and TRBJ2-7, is NAGVMQNPRHLVRRRGQEARLRCSPMKGHSHVYWYRQLPEEGLKFMVYLQKENIIDESGMPKERFSAEFPKEGPSILRIQQVVRGDSAAYFCASSPSGQGANEQYFGPGTRLTVT.